A single sample is the source of the 27 T cell receptor beta chains below, sequenced in a study of T cell responses to AZD1222 COVID-19 vaccine. Here immunoSEQ multiplex PCR was the method, and the copy in TCRdb shows in-frame clones only, minus some. This sample has more than 150,000 clones, with 94% found just once. This material consisted of peripheral blood, taken 28 days after the second AZD1222 dose. These receptors all stem from an adult who received the AZD1222 COVID-19 vaccine.

The chain is built from TRBV5-4 and TRBJ1-2; 8 bases fit TRBD1. From germline, CDR1 is SGHNT and CDR2 YYREEE (reference sequence). The trim removed 0 bases at V and 2 bases at J, leaving 0 bases unmatched. The CDR3 consists of 14 residues. CDR3 sequence reads: CASSLDRGNYGYTF. CDR3 DNA sequence: TGTGCCAGCAGCTTGGACAGGGGGAACTATGGCTACACCTTC.

The chain has TRBV5-8 and TRBJ1-1; D remains ambiguous. This CDR3 contains 15 residues. CDR1 is SGHTS, CDR2 YDEGEE, per germline. Trimming shortened V by 3 bases and J by 3 bases, and 15 bases separated the two germline ends. This chain's CDR3 is CASSSQPGSDTEAFF. CDR3 DNA: TGTGCCAGCAGCTCGCAACCGGGGTCGGACACTGAAGCTTTCTTT.

CDR3 residues: CASSFLGERPNYGYTF. DNA of the CDR3: TGTGCCAGCAGCTTTCTCGGGGAAAGGCCTAACTATGGCTACACCTTC. The rearrangement joins TRBV7-8 to TRBJ1-2; D unresolved. The CDR3 totals 16 residues. Trimming pared 3 bases from V and 0 bases from J, leaving 14 bases between. Germline-derived CDR1 and CDR2 are SGHVS and FQNEAQ.

V usage is TRBV6-5 and J usage is TRBJ1-1, with D possibly matching TRBD1 (5 bases). The CDR3 covers 14 residues. Germline V gene lookup returns CDR1 MNHEY and CDR2 SVGAGI. Trimming took off 7 bases at V and 4 bases at J, with 16 bases between the two ends. The CDR3 sequence is CASKLGGGGTEAFF. In nucleotides, the CDR3 is TGTGCCAGCAAGTTAGGCGGGGGGGGCACTGAAGCTTTCTTT.

V usage is TRBV5-1 and J usage is TRBJ2-2, with D hard to call. The CDR3 totals 14 residues. Germline CDR1 and CDR2: SGHRS and YFSETQ. The V gene lost 0 bases and the J gene lost 4 bases, with 7 bases spanning the gap. The DNA of the CDR3 is TGCGCCAGCAGCTTGGAAGCCACCACCGGGGAGCTGTTTTTT. Translated, it gives CASSLEATTGELFF. Full variable domain (remainder filled in from reference TRBV5-1 and TRBJ2-2): KAGVTQTPRYLIKTRGQQVTLSCSPISGHRSVSWYQQTPGQGLQFLFEYFSETQRNKGNFPGRFSGRQFSNSRSEMNVSTLELGDSALYLCASSLEATTGELFFGEGSRLTVL.

V gene TRBV28 combines with J gene TRBJ1-4, with D possibly being TRBD1 (6 bases). In germline, CDR1 is MDHEN, CDR2 SYDVKM. This CDR3 is 15 amino acids long. V was pared by 6 bases and J by 0 bases, with 11 bases between. The CDR3 region is CASSSAGATNEKLFF. In nucleotides, the CDR3 is TGTGCCAGCAGCTCCGCAGGGGCAACTAATGAAAAACTGTTTTTT.

A remark on this clone: A read error may produce the germline difference seen at one junction end. The chain couples TRBV7-7 to TRBJ2-4; possibly TRBD2 for D (6 bases). CDR3 length: 19 amino acids. CDR1 SSHAT and CDR2 FNYEAQ come from the germline V gene (reference sequence). CDR3 in DNA: TGTGCTAGCAGCTCTACGGGACTTAACATGGGGGTAGCCAAAAACATTCAGTACTTC. Translating gives CASSSTGLNMGVAKNIQYF. Combining the CDR3 with reference TRBV7-7 and TRBJ2-4 gives the whole variable domain GAGVSQSPRYKVTKRGQDVTLRCDPISSHATLYWYQQALGQGPEFLTYFNYEAQPDKSGLPSDRFSAERPEGSISTLTIQRTEQRDSAMYRCASSSTGLNMGVAKNIQYFGAGTRLSVL.

The chain carries TRBV10-3 and TRBJ1-4; D is unclear. Germline lookup yields CDR1 ENHRY and CDR2 SYGVKD. Trimming took off 9 bases at V and 3 bases at J, with 8 bases between the two ends. The CDR3 consists of 12 residues. The CDR3 spells CAIGSPNEKLFF. The CDR3 DNA follows: TGTGCCATTGGCAGCCCTAATGAAAAACTGTTTTTT.

The chain combines TRBV7-2 with TRBJ2-5; D may be TRBD2 (5 bases). The germline V and J ends were trimmed by 6 bases and 7 bases, with 24 bases remaining between them. The CDR3 runs 16 residues. CDR1 is SGHTA and CDR2 is FQGNSA in the germline V gene. CDR3: CASSRTTGLRTWTQYF. CDR3 in DNA: TGTGCCAGCAGTCGTACCACTGGACTGAGAACTTGGACCCAGTACTTC.

The J gene is TRBJ1-6, the V gene TRBV4-1; D is unclear. Germline CDR1 MGHRA, CDR2 YSYEKL. V lost 0 bases, J lost 9 bases, and 12 bases lay in between. CDR3 size: 15 residues. For the CDR3, the DNA is TGCGCCAGCAGCCAAGAGGCCGTCGAGGGTTCACCCCTCCACTTT. It encodes CASSQEAVEGSPLHF.

The V call is TRBV24-1, the J call TRBJ2-3; D could derive from TRBD1 or TRBD2 (5 bases each). V gave up 7 bases and J gave up 6 bases, with 19 bases separating them. The germline V gene has CDR1 KGHDR and CDR2 SFDVKD. The CDR3 covers 15 residues. The chain's CDR3 is CATSEPGPTRDTQYF. CDR3 nucleotides: TGTGCCACCAGCGAACCGGGACCCACGAGGGATACGCAGTATTTT.

The chain uses TRBV28 and TRBJ2-1; D is perhaps TRBD2 (6 bases). CDR1 and CDR2 from the germline V gene are MDHEN and SYDVKM. The CDR3 runs 14 residues. Trimming cost V 7 bases and J 8 bases, with 18 bases left between them. CDR3 residues: CASTLRRVRDEQFF. CDR3 DNA: TGTGCCAGCACCCTCCGGAGGGTTAGGGATGAGCAGTTCTTC.

The chain employs TRBV2 and TRBJ2-5; D gene unclear. The germline V gene has CDR1 SNHLY and CDR2 FYNNEI. The CDR3 loop spans 12 amino acids. The V and J ends lost 7 bases and 0 bases respectively, with 6 bases between them. The CDR3 region is CASTQHQETQYF. The CDR3 nucleotides read TGTGCCAGCACCCAACACCAAGAGACCCAGTACTTC.

This clone appeared a few times. V gene TRBV7-2 combines with J gene TRBJ1-1, with a tentative D call TRBD1 (5 bases). Per germline, CDR1 SGHTA and CDR2 FQGNSA. The length of the CDR3 is 13 residues. V was pared by 5 bases and J by 4 bases, with 11 bases between. The CDR3 loop reads CASSRPGGTEAFF. CDR3 nucleotide sequence: TGTGCCAGCAGCCGCCCTGGGGGCACTGAAGCTTTCTTT.

The CDR3 DNA reads as TGTGCCAGTAGTATAGAAAGCGGGAGGGCTAATGAGCAGTTCTTC. Its translation is CASSIESGRANEQFF. The rearrangement links TRBV19 to TRBJ2-1; 10 bases match TRBD2. Germline CDR1 is LNHDA and CDR2 is SQIVND (reference sequence). The junction had 3 bases not matched to a gene; V was cut back by 0 bases and J by 7 bases. The CDR3 runs 15 residues.

This chain links TRBV9 with TRBJ1-1, with D hard to call. Germline CDR1 reads SGDLS; CDR2 reads YYNGEE. V lost 3 bases to trimming and J lost 0 bases, with 24 bases between them. The CDR3 length is 19 residues. The CDR3 region is CASSGNLLGAPKMNTEAFF. As DNA, the CDR3 is TGTGCCAGCAGCGGGAACCTGCTGGGAGCGCCTAAAATGAACACTGAAGCTTTCTTT.

The V and J genes are TRBV19 and TRBJ2-1; a weak D match, TRBD2 (6 bases). Germline-derived CDR1 and CDR2 are LNHDA and SQIVND (reference sequence). Deletions cut 1 base from V and 9 bases from J, with 10 bases between. The CDR3 extends over 13 amino acids. The CDR3 sequence is CASSIAGAGEQFF. The CDR3 coding sequence is TGTGCCAGTAGTATAGCGGGAGCGGGTGAGCAGTTCTTC.

This clone has just one count. V usage is TRBV10-3 and J usage is TRBJ1-2, with D unclear. Deletions cut 5 bases from V and 4 bases from J, with 8 bases between. This CDR3 has 12 residues. Per germline, CDR1 ENHRY and CDR2 SYGVKD. CDR3 sequence reads: CAISSDTYGYTF. Here the CDR3 DNA reads TGTGCCATCAGTAGTGACACCTATGGCTACACCTTC.

The chain is built from TRBV4-2 and TRBJ1-2; possibly TRBD1 for D (6 bases). V was clipped by 0 bases and J by 4 bases, with 15 bases between them. The CDR3 sequence is 16 residues long. Germline values: CDR1 LGHNA, CDR2 YNFKEQ. CDR3: CASSQDPGGASYGYTF. The CDR3 DNA reads TGTGCCAGCAGCCAAGATCCCGGGGGCGCGAGCTATGGCTACACCTTC.

The rearrangement links TRBV6-1 to TRBJ1-2; D remains ambiguous. Germline V lookup: CDR1 MNHNS, CDR2 SASEGT. The CDR3 spans 12 residues. V lost 3 bases and J 6 bases, leaving 8 bases between the germline ends. CDR3 in DNA: TGTGCCAGCAGTGATTTGTCGAATGGCTACACCTTC. This encodes CASSDLSNGYTF.

The J gene is TRBJ2-5, the V gene TRBV27, with 8 bases identical to TRBD1. V lost 4 bases to trimming and J lost 4 bases; unmatched junction nucleotides: 8. The CDR3 is 15 residues long. CDR1 and CDR2 from the germline V gene are MNHEY and SMNVEV (reference sequence). The CDR3 DNA is TGTGCCAGCAGTTCGAGACAGGGGACGGGAGAGACCCAGTACTTC. Translated: CASSSRQGTGETQYF.

The V and J genes are TRBV19 and TRBJ1-2; 7 bases are a match to TRBD1. The J segment lost 8 bases and the V segment lost 5 bases, leaving 8 bases of the junction unmatched. The CDR3 loop spans 13 amino acids. CDR1 LNHDA and CDR2 SQIVND come from the germline V gene (reference sequence). CDR3 in amino acids: CASSSRGFEGYTF. In nucleotides, the CDR3 is TGTGCCAGTAGTTCCAGGGGGTTTGAAGGCTACACCTTC. Full variable domain (remainder filled in from reference TRBV19 and TRBJ1-2): DGGITQSPKYLFRKEGQNVTLSCEQNLNHDAMYWYRQDPGQGLRLIYYSQIVNDFQKGDIAEGYSVSREKKESFPLTVTSAQKNPTAFYLCASSSRGFEGYTFGSGTRLTVV.

The CDR3 DNA reads as TGTGCCAGCAGTGGGTCGGACAGATGGTACTATGGCTACACCTTC. This gives the protein CASSGSDRWYYGYTF. The chain uses TRBV2 and TRBJ1-2; tentative D call: TRBD1 (6 bases). The CDR3 length is 15 residues. Germline V gene data show CDR1 as SNHLY and CDR2 as FYNNEI. V lost 4 bases and J lost 3, with 15 bases in between.

The V and J genes are TRBV28 and TRBJ1-1; D not resolved. V lost 5 bases and J lost 8, with 9 bases in between. CDR3 size: 11 residues. Germline V gene sequence: CDR1 MDHEN, CDR2 SYDVKM. The CDR3 protein is CASSSASEAFF. The CDR3 nucleotides are TGTGCCAGCAGTAGTGCCAGCGAAGCTTTCTTT.

This rearrangement joins TRBV5-4 to TRBJ1-2; D remains unclear. Germline-derived CDR1 and CDR2 are SGHNT and YYREEE (reference sequence). The CDR3 runs to 15 residues. Trimming took 2 bases from V and 4 from J, leaving 15 bases between them. The CDR3 nucleotides are TGTGCCAGCAGCTTCCCCATGGCAGGCTTCTATGGCTACACCTTC. Protein: CASSFPMAGFYGYTF.

The rearrangement joins TRBV27 to TRBJ2-1; 10 bases fit TRBD2. The V gene's germline CDR1 is MNHEY and CDR2 SMNVEV (reference sequence). The V gene end was trimmed by 5 bases and the J gene end by 2 bases; junction bases not matched to a gene: 3. This CDR3 spans 15 amino acids. The CDR3 region has the DNA TGTGCCAGCAGTCAGCGGGAGGGCACCTACAATGAGCAGTTCTTC. Protein sequence: CASSQREGTYNEQFF.

The CDR3 sequence is CASSPLGTGDPFF. The CDR3 DNA follows: TGTGCCAGCAGCCCACTCGGGACAGGGGATCCTTTCTTT. The rearrangement links TRBV7-3 to TRBJ1-1; 10 positions agree with TRBD1. Losses at the gene ends were 5 bases for V and 12 bases for J; bases not matched to a gene: 9. Per the germline V gene, CDR1 is SGHTA and CDR2 is FQGTGA. The CDR3 runs 13 residues.